The clone carrying this T cell receptor (beta chain) was seen more than once but under ten times. Antigen: not known. One junction end does not reproduce the germline sequence, and a read error may be involved. Germline CDR1 and CDR2: MNHNY and SVGAGI (reference sequence). This CDR3 contains 14 residues. It was with a sample-barcoded 5' primer and a J-beta primer mix that a second PCR of roughly 6 to 12 cycles was run. MiXCR, run by TCRdb on the 5' RACE reads, gives a single entry per CDR3 protein. The sample contains about 1,500,000 distinct CDR3 sequences, about 28% of which appear only once. These data are taken from a study of blood T cells in healthy people across ages. At the level of the study: About one barcoded beta molecule per two T cells came from capture by template switching.

The study, taken as a whole, reports: Investigators viewed diversity estimates from one million T cells as underestimates, the study reported. Per-million-T-cell TCR beta diversity fell roughly linearly with age. Comparison with aged donors showed that long-lived donors had more naive CD4+ cells and higher diversity.

J is TRBJ2-7 and V is TRBV6-6, with 9 bases that match TRBD1. The sample was blood. The receptor's source is a woman in her twenties or thirties in good health. DNA for the CDR3: TGTGCCAGCAGCTACTCCGGGACAGGGTACGAGCAGTACTTC. Residues: CASSYSGTGYEQYF.